These 6 T cell receptor beta chains came from one sample sequenced in a study of blood T cell repertoires in COVID-19. Sequencing used immunoSEQ multiplex PCR; TCRdb keeps in-frame clones, though not all of them. The table records 90,000 to 150,000 clones, 70% to 80% of them present only once. Input material: peripheral blood. These receptors came from a woman aged 80 or over with acute or convalescent COVID-19.

CDR3 loop: CASSPQVYQGYTF. CDR3 nucleotides: TGTGCCAGTAGTCCACAGGTATATCAAGGCTACACCTTC. V gene TRBV19 combines with J gene TRBJ1-2, with TRBD1 as a possible D gene (5 bases). The CDR3 consists of 13 residues. Per germline, CDR1 LNHDA and CDR2 SQIVND (reference sequence). V lost 5 bases to trimming and J lost 8 bases, with 15 bases between them. Filled out from reference TRBV19 and TRBJ1-2, the complete variable domain reads DGGITQSPKYLFRKEGQNVTLSCEQNLNHDAMYWYRQDPGQGLRLIYYSQIVNDFQKGDIAEGYSVSREKKESFPLTVTSAQKNPTAFYLCASSPQVYQGYTFGSGTRLTVV.

This clone was picked up a small number of times. This chain joins TRBV7-9 and TRBJ1-4, with no clear D. V was cut by 3 bases and J by 5 bases, with 4 bases left in between. The germline V gene encodes CDR1 SEHNR and CDR2 FQNEAQ (reference sequence). This CDR3 has 12 amino acids. The CDR3 sequence is CASSFGNEKLFF. In nucleotides, the CDR3 is TGTGCCAGCAGCTTCGGGAATGAAAAACTGTTTTTT.

This clone showed up just a few times. This chain joins TRBV7-2 and TRBJ2-2; 9 bases match TRBD1. CDR1 and CDR2 (germline): SGHTA, FQGNSA. This CDR3 is built from 15 residues. After removal of 4 bases from V and 5 bases from J, the junction contained 5 bases not matched to a gene. Written as DNA, the CDR3 is TGTGCCAGCAGCTGGGGACAGGGTAATACCGGGGAGCTGTTTTTT. Its translation: CASSWGQGNTGELFF. Using reference TRBV7-2 and TRBJ2-2 for the parts outside the CDR3, the full variable domain is GAGVSQSPSNKVTEKGKDVELRCDPISGHTALYWYRQSLGQGLEFLIYFQGNSAPDKSGLPSDRFSAERTGGSVSTLTIQRTQQEDSAVYLCASSWGQGNTGELFFGEGSRLTVL.

The rearrangement uses TRBV5-6 and TRBJ1-1; tentative D call: TRBD1 (6 bases). CDR3 length: 15 amino acids. V was cut by 5 bases and J by 4 bases, with 18 bases left in between. Per the germline V gene, CDR1 is SGHDT and CDR2 is YYEEEE. CDR3 sequence reads: CASSPSKTGGTEAFF. CDR3 coding DNA: TGTGCCAGCAGTCCCTCAAAGACAGGAGGCACTGAAGCTTTCTTT.

The V gene is TRBV25-1, the J gene TRBJ1-2, with D possibly TRBD1 on 5 matching bases. CDR1 and CDR2 (germline): MGHDK, SYGVNS. This CDR3 is 15 amino acids long. The V end lost 1 base, the J end lost 2 bases, and 11 bases lay between the germline ends. CDR3 coding DNA: TGTGCCAGCAGTGAATTTCTGGGGCCCAACTATGGCTACACCTTC. It is translated as CASSEFLGPNYGYTF.

The chain uses TRBV5-6 and TRBJ1-1, with a possible D match to TRBD1 (6 bases). V shed 4 bases and J shed 0 bases, with 16 bases lying between them. The CDR3 is 16 residues long. CDR1 SGHDT and CDR2 YYEEEE come from the germline V gene. The CDR3 DNA is TGTGCCAGCAGCCCAACAGATACAGGGCTGAACACTGAAGCTTTCTTT. Protein product: CASSPTDTGLNTEAFF.